The rows below give T cell receptor beta chains drawn from one sample of a study of T cell responses to AZD1222 COVID-19 vaccine. Clones were sequenced by immunoSEQ multiplex PCR, and TCRdb holds only the in-frame ones, with some missing. The sample contains some 97,000 clones, around 87% of which appear only once. This sample comprised peripheral blood, obtained on day 0 of AZD1222 vaccination. Receptors were obtained from an adult in good health. Each CDR3 is given with its conserved first and last residue. D genes are given only for firm matches. Clone size, where shown, is once, few, many, or a class for clones that have expanded.

NA	TRBJ1-2	NA	TRBV3-1/TRBV3-2	CASSPGPEDYGYTF	TGTGCCAGCAGCCCTGGGCCAGAGGACTATGGCTACACCTTC
NA	TRBJ2-3	NA	TRBV18	CASSQDKGNTDTQYF	TGTGCCAGCTCACAGGACAAGGGGAACACAGATACGCAGTATTTT
NA	TRBJ1-1	NA	TRBV6-4	CASSDPPLVTEAFF	TGTGCCAGCAGTGACCCCCCCTTGGTCACTGAAGCTTTCTTT
NA	TRBJ2-1	NA	TRBV24-1	CATSETPGEQFF	TGTGCCACCAGTGAGACTCCCGGCGAGCAGTTCTTC
TRBD2	TRBJ2-1	NA	TRBV3-1/TRBV3-2	CASSPLLRGAAYNEQFF	TGTGCCAGCAGCCCCCTATTGCGGGGGGCCGCCTACAATGAGCAGTTCTTC
TRBD1	TRBJ1-4	few	TRBV7-9	CASSWTGGTNEKLFF	TGTGCCAGCAGCTGGACAGGGGGCACTAATGAAAAACTGTTTTTT
NA	TRBJ1-1	NA	TRBV6-4	CASSDSSRGTEAFF	TGTGCCAGCAGTGACTCGAGTAGGGGCACTGAAGCTTTCTTT
TRBD1	TRBJ1-6	NA	TRBV7-2	CASSLAAGTAYNSPLHF	TGTGCCAGCAGCTTAGCGGCGGGGACAGCATATAATTCACCCCTCCACTTT
NA	TRBJ1-1	once	TRBV28	CATDGGRVNTEAFF	TGTGCCACCGACGGGGGCAGGGTGAACACTGAAGCTTTCTTT
NA	TRBJ2-7	once	TRBV3-1/TRBV3-2	CASSRPWGDEQYF	TGTGCCAGCAGCCGACCCTGGGGGGACGAGCAGTACTTC
NA	TRBJ2-3	NA	TRBV12-5	CASGQGVTDTQYF	TGTGCTAGTGGTCAAGGGGTGACAGATACGCAGTATTTT
TRBD2	TRBJ2-1	NA	TRBV28	CASTPVLIAGGSDEQFF	TGTGCCAGCACCCCCGTCCTTATAGCGGGGGGCAGCGATGAGCAGTTCTTC
TRBD1	TRBJ1-6	NA	TRBV9	CASSSGQGLVSSPLHF	TGTGCCAGCAGCTCGGGACAGGGGTTGGTGAGTTCACCCCTCCACTTT
NA	TRBJ1-1	NA	TRBV18	CASSPSRSIAEAFF	TGTGCCAGCTCACCAAGCCGGTCAATAGCTGAAGCTTTCTTT
NA	TRBJ2-1	NA	TRBV7-2	CASSPPGAAPIF	TGTGCCAGCAGCCCCCCTGGGGCCGCTCCCATCTTC
NA	TRBJ1-1	once	TRBV3-1/TRBV3-2	CASSQRKDEAFF	TGTGCCAGCAGCCAGCGAAAGGATGAAGCTTTCTTT
NA	TRBJ1-1	few	TRBV7-2	CASSLVTAANTEAFF	TGTGCCAGCAGCTTGGTGACAGCCGCAAACACTGAAGCTTTCTTT
TRBD1	TRBJ2-1	NA	TRBV7-2	CASSLQAGGITEQFF	TGTGCCAGCAGCTTACAGGCAGGGGGCATTACTGAGCAGTTCTTC
TRBD1	TRBJ1-5	NA	TRBV6-5	CASSRQGDQPQHF	TGTGCCAGCAGTCGGCAGGGGGATCAGCCCCAGCATTTT
NA	TRBJ1-4	NA	TRBV7-2	CASSLVGTALNEKLFF	TGTGCCAGCAGCTTAGTGGGCACCGCGCTTAATGAAAAACTGTTTTTT
NA	TRBJ2-7	once	TRBV28	CASRNAYEQYF	TGTGCCAGCCGGAACGCCTACGAGCAGTACTTC
TRBD2	TRBJ2-5	NA	TRBV7-2	CASSLGTSGGQETQYF	TGTGCCAGCAGCTTAGGGACTAGCGGGGGACAAGAGACCCAGTACTTC
NA	TRBJ1-6	NA	TRBV6-5	CASSYSNRRSPLHF	TGTGCCAGCAGTTACTCTAATCGACGTTCACCCCTCCACTTT
NA	TRBJ2-1	NA	TRBV9	CASSSREKSYNEQFF	TGTGCCAGCAGCTCCAGAGAAAAGTCCTACAATGAGCAGTTCTTC
TRBD2	TRBJ2-5	NA	TRBV7-2	CASSSFGGGARETQYF	TGTGCCAGCAGCTCGTTCGGCGGGGGGGCCAGGGAGACCCAGTACTTC
NA	TRBJ1-3	NA	TRBV10-1	CASSESGDYLGNTIYF	TGCGCCAGCAGTGAGTCGGGGGATTACCTTGGAAACACCATATATTTT
NA	TRBJ1-1	NA	TRBV7-2	CASSATVNTEAFF	TGTGCCAGCAGCGCCACAGTGAACACTGAAGCTTTCTTT
TRBD1	TRBJ1-2	NA	TRBV27	CASSSGQGGYGYTF	TGTGCCAGCAGTTCCGGACAGGGTGGCTATGGCTACACCTTC
TRBD2	TRBJ2-1	NA	TRBV7-2	CASSLPAWGGNEQFF	TGTGCCAGCAGCTTACCGGCGTGGGGGGGGAATGAGCAGTTCTTC
NA	TRBJ1-5	NA	TRBV6-4	CASSDSFGQPQHF	TGTGCCAGCAGTGACTCTTTCGGGCAGCCCCAGCATTTT
NA	TRBJ1-1	NA	TRBV6-2/TRBV6-3	CASSDSPGVSGTEAFF	TGTGCCAGCAGTGACAGCCCGGGGGTGTCTGGCACTGAAGCTTTCTTT
NA	TRBJ1-5	NA	TRBV18	CASSPLAGEVPQHF	TGTGCCAGCTCACCATTGGCGGGGGAAGTGCCCCAGCATTTT
NA	TRBJ1-1	NA	TRBV4-2	CASSQDRRQRQATEAFF	TGTGCCAGCAGCCAAGACCGCAGGCAGCGACAGGCCACTGAAGCTTTCTTT
NA	TRBJ1-2	NA	TRBV5-6	CASSLALYGYTF	TGTGCCAGCAGCTTGGCGCTTTATGGCTACACCTTC
NA	TRBJ2-5	NA	TRBV11-2	CASSLKFYGGVGQETQYF	TGTGCCAGCAGCTTAAAATTTTATGGCGGGGTCGGGCAAGAGACCCAGTACTTC
TRBD1	TRBJ1-1	NA	TRBV30	CAFRTGNTNTEAFF	TGTGCCTTCCGGACAGGGAACACGAACACTGAAGCTTTCTTT
NA	TRBJ1-5	NA	TRBV12-3/TRBV12-4	CASSFRLNQPQHF	TGTGCCAGCAGTTTTCGACTAAATCAGCCCCAGCATTTT
NA	TRBJ1-6	NA	TRBV2	CASSEDSLWIAPLHF	TGTGCCAGCAGTGAGGACAGCCTATGGATTGCACCCCTCCACTTT
TRBD1	TRBJ1-5	NA	TRBV19	CASATGPRQPQHF	TGTGCCAGCGCGACAGGGCCCCGTCAGCCCCAGCATTTT
NA	TRBJ1-1	NA	TRBV18	CASSPLAGMNTEAFF	TGTGCCAGCTCACCACTGGCAGGGATGAACACTGAAGCTTTCTTT
NA	TRBJ1-3	NA	TRBV11-1	CASSRDGTLNTIYF	TGTGCCAGCAGCCGTGACGGAACTCTAAACACCATATATTTT
NA	TRBJ1-1	NA	TRBV18	CASSLQGSTEAFF	TGTGCCAGCTCGCTGCAGGGGAGTACTGAAGCTTTCTTT
TRBD1	TRBJ1-4	NA	TRBV7-9	CASSLGQGGEKLFF	TGTGCCAGCAGCTTGGGGCAGGGGGGAGAAAAACTGTTTTTT
NA	TRBJ1-5	NA	TRBV7-2	CASSLGGFSNQPQHF	TGTGCCAGCAGCTTAGGGGGGTTCTCCAATCAGCCCCAGCATTTT
NA	TRBJ2-1	NA	TRBV6-5	CASSYSASDFYNEQFF	TGTGCCAGCAGTTACTCGGCCAGCGACTTCTACAATGAGCAGTTCTTC
NA	TRBJ1-6	few	TRBV19	CASSLAGPGSPLHF	TGTGCCAGTAGTTTGGCGGGACCAGGGTCACCCCTCCACTTT
TRBD2	TRBJ2-1	NA	TRBV7-3	CASSSTNTLAGNDNEQFF	TGTGCCAGCAGCTCGACCAATACTCTAGCGGGGAACGACAATGAGCAGTTCTTC
NA	TRBJ1-5	NA	TRBV6-5	CASRSTETAQPQHF	TGTGCCAGCAGGAGTACAGAGACAGCTCAGCCCCAGCATTTT
TRBD1	TRBJ2-7	NA	TRBV6-1	CASSDPTGGAAF	TGTGCCAGCAGTGATCCGACAGGGGGCGCAGCGTTC
NA	TRBJ1-1	NA	TRBV19	CASSQRTNTEAFF	TGTGCCAGTAGCCAGCGGACGAACACTGAAGCTTTCTTT
NA	TRBJ1-1	NA	TRBV18	CASSPPERQQAFF	TGTGCCAGCTCACCCCCCGAAAGGCAGCAAGCTTTCTTT
NA	TRBJ1-1	NA	TRBV7-8	CASSLGGRGWTEAFF	TGTGCCAGCAGCTTAGGGGGGAGAGGGTGGACTGAAGCTTTCTTT